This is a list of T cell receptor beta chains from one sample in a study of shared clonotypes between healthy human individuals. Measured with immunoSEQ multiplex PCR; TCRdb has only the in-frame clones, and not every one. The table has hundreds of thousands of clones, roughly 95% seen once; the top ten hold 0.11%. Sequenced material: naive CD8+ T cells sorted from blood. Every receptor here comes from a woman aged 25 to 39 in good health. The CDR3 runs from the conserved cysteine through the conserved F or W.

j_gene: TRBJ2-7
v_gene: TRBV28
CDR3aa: CASSFSQTYEQYF

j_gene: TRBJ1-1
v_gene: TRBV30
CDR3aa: CAWLGASATEAFF

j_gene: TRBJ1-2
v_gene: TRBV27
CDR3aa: CASSLEPGQAYGYTF

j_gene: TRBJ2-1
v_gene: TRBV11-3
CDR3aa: CASSFRESSYNEQFF

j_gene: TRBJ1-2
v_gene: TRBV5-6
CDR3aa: CASSLAGAIANYGYTF

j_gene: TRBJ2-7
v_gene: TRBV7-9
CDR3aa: CASSLALAGGPGSYEQYF

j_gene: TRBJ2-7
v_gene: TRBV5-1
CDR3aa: CASSLDGSGSYEQYF

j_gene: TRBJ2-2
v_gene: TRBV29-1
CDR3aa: CSVTGTTDSNTGELFF

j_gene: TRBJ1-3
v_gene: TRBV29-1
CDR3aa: CSGEGYGNTIYF

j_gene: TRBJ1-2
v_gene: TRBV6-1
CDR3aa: CASSAGTGVLTNYGYTF

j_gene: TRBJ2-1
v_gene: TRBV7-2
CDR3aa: CASRYLAGGPNEQFF

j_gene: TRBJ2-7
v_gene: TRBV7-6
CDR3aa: CASSSGQGHEQYF

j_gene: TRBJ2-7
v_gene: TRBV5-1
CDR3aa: CASSLSSYEQYF

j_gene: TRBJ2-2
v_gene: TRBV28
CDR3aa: CASSLFGLTGELFF

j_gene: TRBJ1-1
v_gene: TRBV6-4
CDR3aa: CASSEGLGTEAFF

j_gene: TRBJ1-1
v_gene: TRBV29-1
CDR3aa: CSVEMGEAFF

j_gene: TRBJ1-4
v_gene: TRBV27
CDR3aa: CASSYGATNEKLFF

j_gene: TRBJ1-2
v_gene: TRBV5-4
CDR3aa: CASSLNQYGYTF

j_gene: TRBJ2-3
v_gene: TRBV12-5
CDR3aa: CASGLGTSGAADTQYF

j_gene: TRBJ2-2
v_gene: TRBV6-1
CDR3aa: CASSEVLADTGELFF

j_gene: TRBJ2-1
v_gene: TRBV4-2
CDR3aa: CASSQDETSGHIRSYNEQFF

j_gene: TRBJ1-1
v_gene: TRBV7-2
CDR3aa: CASSLFLTDRGYIEAFF

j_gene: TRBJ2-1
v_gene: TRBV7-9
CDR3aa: CASSYSGQVEQFF

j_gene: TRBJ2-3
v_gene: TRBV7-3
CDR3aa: CASSLGVVAGDTQYF

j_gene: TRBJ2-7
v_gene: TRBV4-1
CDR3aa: CASRGQHSYEQYF

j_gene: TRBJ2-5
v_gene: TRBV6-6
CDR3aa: CASRAPSQSFQETQYF

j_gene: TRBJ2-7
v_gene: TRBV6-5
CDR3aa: CASSYFGETYEQYF

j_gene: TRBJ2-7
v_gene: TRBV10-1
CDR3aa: CASSDTAQEDEQYF

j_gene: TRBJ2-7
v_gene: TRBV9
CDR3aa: CASSVGGGVSEQYF

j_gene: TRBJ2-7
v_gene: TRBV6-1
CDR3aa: CASSETDASSYEQYF

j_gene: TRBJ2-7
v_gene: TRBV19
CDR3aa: CASTTGSGEQYF

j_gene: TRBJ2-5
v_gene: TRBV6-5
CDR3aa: CASSPPGTTEETQYF

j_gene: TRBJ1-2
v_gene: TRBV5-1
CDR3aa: CASSLDGTGGRNYGYTF

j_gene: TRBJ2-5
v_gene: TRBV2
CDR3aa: CASSELADWGSLRQETQYF

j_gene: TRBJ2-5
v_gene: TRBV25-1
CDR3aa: CASSEYGAETQYF

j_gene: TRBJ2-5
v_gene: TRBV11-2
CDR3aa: CASSVVLAIQETQYF

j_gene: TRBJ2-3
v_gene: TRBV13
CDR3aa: CASSLGSDTQYF

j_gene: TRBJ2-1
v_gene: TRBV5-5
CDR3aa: CASRPGEFNEQFF

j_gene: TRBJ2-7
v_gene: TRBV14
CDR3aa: CASSRRDRGTNEQYF

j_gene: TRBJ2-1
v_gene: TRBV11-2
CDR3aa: CASSTWTSGNNEQFF

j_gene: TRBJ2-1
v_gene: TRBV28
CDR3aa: CAAGINEQFF

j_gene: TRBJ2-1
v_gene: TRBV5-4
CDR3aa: CASSLPEEHNEQFF

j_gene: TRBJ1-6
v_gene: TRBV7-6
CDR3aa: CASSLGFSPLHF

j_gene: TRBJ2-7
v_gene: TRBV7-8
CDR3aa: CASSSTVRTGEQYF

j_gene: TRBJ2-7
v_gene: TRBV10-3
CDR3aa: CAISEPTIPGAGGFSYEQYF

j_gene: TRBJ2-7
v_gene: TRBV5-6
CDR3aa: CASSQTGGEQYF

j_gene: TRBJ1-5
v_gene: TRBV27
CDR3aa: CASSFTTGANQPQHF

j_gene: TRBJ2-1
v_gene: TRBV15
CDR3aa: CATSRDQQNNEQFF

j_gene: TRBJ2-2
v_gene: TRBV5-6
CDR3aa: CASSDVVELFF

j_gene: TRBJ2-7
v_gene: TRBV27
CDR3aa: CASSPVQGTGGHEQYF

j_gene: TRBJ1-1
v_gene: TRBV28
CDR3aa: CASSQRQFMNTEAFF

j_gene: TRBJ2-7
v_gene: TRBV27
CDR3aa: CASSFYQGTYEQYF

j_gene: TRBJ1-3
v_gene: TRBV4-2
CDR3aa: CASSQEQLKGNTIYF

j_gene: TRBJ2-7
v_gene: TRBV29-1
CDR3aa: CSVSSPYEQYF

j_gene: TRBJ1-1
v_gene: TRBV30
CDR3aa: CAWTQDTANTEAFF